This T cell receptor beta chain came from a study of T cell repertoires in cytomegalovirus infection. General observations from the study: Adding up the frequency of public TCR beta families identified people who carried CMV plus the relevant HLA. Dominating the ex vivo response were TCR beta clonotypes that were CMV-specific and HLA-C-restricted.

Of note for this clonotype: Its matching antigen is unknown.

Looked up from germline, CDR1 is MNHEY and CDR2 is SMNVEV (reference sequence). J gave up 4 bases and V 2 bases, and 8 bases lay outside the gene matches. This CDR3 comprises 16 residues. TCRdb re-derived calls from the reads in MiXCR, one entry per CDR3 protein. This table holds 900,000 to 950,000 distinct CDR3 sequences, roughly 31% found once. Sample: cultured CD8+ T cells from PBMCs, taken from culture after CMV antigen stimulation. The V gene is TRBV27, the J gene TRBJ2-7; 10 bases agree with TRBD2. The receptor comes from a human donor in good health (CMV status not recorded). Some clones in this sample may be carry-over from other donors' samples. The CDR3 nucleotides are TGTGCCAGCAGTTTAGAGGGAACTAGCGGGGATTACGAGCAGTACTTC. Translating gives CASSLEGTSGDYEQYF.